Sequencing of this T cell receptor beta chain was carried out in a study of cytomegalovirus exposure and HLA in healthy donors. Study at large: Drawn from HLA-typed donors, 80 million to 100 million unique TCRs were held in an early data release.

This clone was seen a handful of times. Antigen unknown. Study results and caveats: Researchers catalogued roughly 150 TCR beta chains as cytomegalovirus-associated. Associated with HLA alleles at 0.05 false discovery rate in a later analysis were 16,951 TCR beta sequences. CMV serostatus was the sole immune exposure data available.

The PCR contained 60 Vbeta and 13 Jbeta primers. Here immunoSEQ multiplex PCR was the method, and the copy in TCRdb shows in-frame clones only, minus some. The sample has around 92,000 clones, over 75% seen once; the top ten hold under 4%. The CDR3 covers 12 residues. In germline, CDR1 is ENHRY, CDR2 SYGVKD. V shed 8 bases and J 6 bases; nucleotides not matched to a gene: 3. This chain connects TRBV10-3 to TRBJ2-1; the match to TRBD2 covers 8 bases. Sample: PBMCs. This receptor was obtained from a female donor in good health and CMV-seropositive. CDR3 nucleotide sequence: TGTGCCATCGGCGGGACTAGCAATGAGCAGTTCTTC. This codes for CAIGGTSNEQFF.